Below are 9 T cell receptor beta chains sequenced from a single sample in a study of control samples from healthy donors and cancer patients. Some clones are missing from TCRdb's copy, which holds only in-frame ones; the method was immunoSEQ multiplex PCR. The sample shows around 200,000 clones, over 85% of them seen only once. Sequenced: blood. The receptor set was obtained from a man aged 18 to 35 in good health.

This sequence joins TRBV27 and TRBJ2-2, with D perhaps matching TRBD1 or TRBD2 (5 bases each). Germline CDR1 reads MNHEY; CDR2 reads SMNVEV (reference sequence). With 5 bases removed from V and 6 bases from J, the gap between germline ends came to 16 bases. This CDR3 contains 15 residues. CDR3 in DNA: TGTGCCAGCAGTCCGGGTGTGGGGGTTCCCGGGGAGCTGTTTTTT. This translates into CASSPGVGVPGELFF.

The chain carries TRBV25-1 and TRBJ2-6, with TRBD1 identical over 7 bases. The CDR3 has 15 amino acids. Trimming at V came to 2 bases and at J to 13 bases, leaving 11 bases not matched to a gene. Germline V gene sequence: CDR1 MGHDK, CDR2 SYGVNS. CDR3 region: CASSEHTGTEGVLTF. In DNA form, the CDR3 reads TGTGCCAGCAGTGAACATACCGGGACAGAAGGTGTCCTGACTTTC.

The chain is built from TRBV2 and TRBJ1-2, with D hard to call. CDR3 length: 13 residues. CDR1 is SNHLY and CDR2 is FYNNEI in the germline V gene. V was cut by 8 bases and J by 9 bases, with 19 bases left in between. CDR3 amino acids: CASSSASPESYTF. Written as DNA, the CDR3 is TGTGCCAGCTCTTCAGCTAGTCCCGAGAGCTACACCTTC.

This sequence joins TRBV11-2 and TRBJ1-5; TRBD1 matches 10 bases. This CDR3 has 18 residues. CDR1 SGHAT and CDR2 FQNNGV come from the germline V gene. V was clipped by 3 bases and J by 1 base; unmatched bases: 9. CDR3 sequence: CASSLGTGALGSNQPQHF. In nucleotides, the CDR3 is TGTGCCAGCAGCTTGGGGACAGGGGCCTTGGGCAGCAATCAGCCCCAGCATTTT.

This chain connects TRBV10-3 to TRBJ1-1; D is unclear. Germline V lookup: CDR1 ENHRY, CDR2 SYGVKD. There are 12 residues in the CDR3. V shed 11 bases and J shed 0 bases, with 10 bases lying between them. Here the CDR3 DNA reads TGTGCCGCACACTCTATGAACACTGAAGCTTTCTTT. Translated, it gives CAAHSMNTEAFF.

CDR3 sequence (DNA): TGTGCCAGCAGGGGGGGGGACGGGTCGGCCTATGGCTACACCTTC. As protein: CASRGGDGSAYGYTF. V and J are TRBV6-5 and TRBJ1-2; D possibly corresponds to TRBD1 (5 bases). Per germline, CDR1 MNHEY and CDR2 SVGAGI. Trimming took off 6 bases at V and 4 bases at J, with 18 bases between the two ends. The CDR3 sequence is 15 residues long.

The chain uses TRBV19 and TRBJ2-3; no definite D call. The germline V gene encodes CDR1 LNHDA and CDR2 SQIVND (reference sequence). CDR3 size: 16 residues. V shed 4 bases and J shed 0 bases, with 14 bases lying between them. As DNA, the CDR3 is TGTGCCAGTAGTACCTTGACTGCGTCTAGCACAGATACGCAGTATTTT. Its translation: CASSTLTASSTDTQYF.

The J gene is TRBJ2-7, the V gene TRBV18, with a tentative D call TRBD1 (6 bases). Germline V gene sequence: CDR1 KGHSH, CDR2 LQKENI. Deletions cut 4 bases from V and 0 bases from J, with 13 bases between. CDR3 size: 15 residues. The CDR3: CASSLSTGNSYEQYF. The DNA for the CDR3 is TGTGCCAGCTCACTCTCGACAGGAAACTCCTACGAGCAGTACTTC.

With respect to this clone: This CDR3 is also generated by other DNA sequences in the sample. CDR3 bases: TGCGCCAGCAGCTTGGTGCCCGGTTCCTACGAGCAGTACTTC. Translating it yields CASSLVPGSYEQYF. The V call is TRBV5-1, the J call TRBJ2-7, with no clear D. The CDR3 is 14 residues long. Germline lookup yields CDR1 SGHRS and CDR2 YFSETQ. V was pared by 0 bases and J by 1 base, with 8 bases between. The full variable domain, with the rest looked up from reference TRBV5-1 and TRBJ2-7, is KAGVTQTPRYLIKTRGQQVTLSCSPISGHRSVSWYQQTPGQGLQFLFEYFSETQRNKGNFPGRFSGRQFSNSRSEMNVSTLELGDSALYLCASSLVPGSYEQYFGPGTRLTVT.